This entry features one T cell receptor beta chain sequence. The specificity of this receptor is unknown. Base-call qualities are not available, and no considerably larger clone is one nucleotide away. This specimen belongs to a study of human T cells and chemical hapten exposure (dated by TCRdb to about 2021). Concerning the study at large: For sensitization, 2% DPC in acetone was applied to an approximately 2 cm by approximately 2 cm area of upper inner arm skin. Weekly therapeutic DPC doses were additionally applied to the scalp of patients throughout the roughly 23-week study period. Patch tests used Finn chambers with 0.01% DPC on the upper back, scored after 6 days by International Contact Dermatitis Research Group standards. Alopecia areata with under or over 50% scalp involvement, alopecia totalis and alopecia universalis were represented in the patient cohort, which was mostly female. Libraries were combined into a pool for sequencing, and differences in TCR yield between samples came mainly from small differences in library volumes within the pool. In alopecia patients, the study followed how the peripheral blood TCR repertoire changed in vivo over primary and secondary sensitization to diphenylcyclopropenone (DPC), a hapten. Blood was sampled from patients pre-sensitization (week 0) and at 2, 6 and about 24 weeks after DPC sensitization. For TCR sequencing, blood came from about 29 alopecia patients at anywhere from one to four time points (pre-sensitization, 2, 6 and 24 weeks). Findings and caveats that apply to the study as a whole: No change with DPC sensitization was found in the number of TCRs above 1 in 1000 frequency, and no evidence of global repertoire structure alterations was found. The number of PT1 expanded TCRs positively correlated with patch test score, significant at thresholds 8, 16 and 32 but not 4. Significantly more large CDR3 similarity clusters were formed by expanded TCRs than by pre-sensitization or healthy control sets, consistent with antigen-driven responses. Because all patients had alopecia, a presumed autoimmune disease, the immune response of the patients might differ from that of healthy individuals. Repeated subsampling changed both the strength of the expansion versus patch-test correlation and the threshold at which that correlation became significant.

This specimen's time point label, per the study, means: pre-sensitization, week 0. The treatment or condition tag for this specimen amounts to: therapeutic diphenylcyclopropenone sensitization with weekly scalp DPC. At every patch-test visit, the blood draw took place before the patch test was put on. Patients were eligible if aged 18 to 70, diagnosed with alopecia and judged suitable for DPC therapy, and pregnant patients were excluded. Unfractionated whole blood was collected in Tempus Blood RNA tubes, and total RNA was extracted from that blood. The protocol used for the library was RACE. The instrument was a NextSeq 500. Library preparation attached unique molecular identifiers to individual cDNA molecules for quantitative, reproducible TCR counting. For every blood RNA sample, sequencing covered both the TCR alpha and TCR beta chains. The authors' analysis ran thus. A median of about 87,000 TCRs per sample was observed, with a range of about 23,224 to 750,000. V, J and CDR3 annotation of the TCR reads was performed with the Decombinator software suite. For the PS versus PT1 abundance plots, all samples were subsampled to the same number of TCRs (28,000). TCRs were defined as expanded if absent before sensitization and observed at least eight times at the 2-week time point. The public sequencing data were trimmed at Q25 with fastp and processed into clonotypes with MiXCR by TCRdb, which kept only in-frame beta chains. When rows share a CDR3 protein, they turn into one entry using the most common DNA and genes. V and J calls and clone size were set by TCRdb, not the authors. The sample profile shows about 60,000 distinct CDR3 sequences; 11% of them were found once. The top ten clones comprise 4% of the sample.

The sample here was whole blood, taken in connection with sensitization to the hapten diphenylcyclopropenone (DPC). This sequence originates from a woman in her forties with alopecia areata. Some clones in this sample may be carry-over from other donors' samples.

Here the CDR3 is given as CASSPSGGTNTEAFF. The sequence in DNA is TGCGCCAGCAGCCCTTCGGGGGGGACGAACACTGAAGCTTTCTTT. The rearrangement combines TRBV5-1 with TRBJ1-1; the D gene is perhaps TRBD1, from 5 matching bases. The germline V gene specifies SGHRS as CDR1 and YFSETQ as CDR2. From cysteine to phenylalanine, the CDR3 is 15 amino acids long. Kept here is only the CDR3 DNA, which spans 45 bases and is read in frame from base 1. At the junction V is shortened by 4 bases and J by 1 base, with 14 bases in between.